This passage covers 13 T cell receptor beta chains from one sample sequenced in a study of cytomegalovirus exposure and HLA in healthy donors. The PCR employed 60 Vbeta primers together with 13 Jbeta primers. TCRdb's table, derived via immunoSEQ multiplex PCR, lists solely in-frame clones and lacks some. The sample has around 120,000 clones; 75% to 80% are singletons. The sample consisted of PBMCs. The receptor set was obtained from a woman between 25 and 40 years old in good health and CMV-seropositive.

The V and J genes are TRBV28 and TRBJ1-5; D call uncertain. This CDR3 region has 12 residues. CDR1 and CDR2 from the germline V gene are MDHEN and SYDVKM. V lost 2 bases and J lost 10, with 9 bases in between. The CDR3 here is CASSLVKSPQHF. In DNA, the CDR3 is TGTGCCAGCAGTTTAGTGAAGAGTCCCCAGCATTTT.

This rearrangement joins TRBV2 to TRBJ1-5; D remains unclear. The V and J ends lost 5 bases and 3 bases respectively, with 8 bases between them. The CDR3 loop spans 13 amino acids. Germline assignment: CDR1 SNHLY and CDR2 FYNNEI. DNA of the CDR3: TGTGCCAGCAGTCGGGAAAACAATCAGCCCCAGCATTTT. Protein product: CASSRENNQPQHF.

The genes are TRBV5-4 and TRBJ1-2; D is perhaps TRBD1 (5 bases). Trimming pared 1 base from V and 0 bases from J, leaving 7 bases between. The CDR3 length is 14 residues. CDR1 and CDR2 (germline): SGHNT, YYREEE (reference sequence). The CDR3 sequence: CASSLSTANYGYTF. The CDR3 DNA is TGTGCCAGCAGCTTGTCGACAGCTAACTATGGCTACACCTTC.

The V call is TRBV5-6, the J call TRBJ1-6; weak D call: TRBD1 (6 bases). This CDR3 spans 14 amino acids. Germline-derived CDR1 and CDR2 are SGHDT and YYEEEE. Trimming stripped 0 bases from V and 10 bases from J, with 11 bases between. The CDR3 here is CASSLDRVGSPLHF. In DNA, the CDR3 is TGTGCCAGCAGCTTGGACAGGGTAGGGTCACCCCTCCACTTT. The full variable domain, its missing parts supplied by reference TRBV5-6 and TRBJ1-6, is DAGVTQSPTHLIKTRGQQVTLRCSPKSGHDTVSWYQQALGQGPQFIFQYYEEEERQRGNFPDRFSGHQFPNYSSELNVNALLLGDSALYLCASSLDRVGSPLHFGNGTRLTVT.

This chain uses TRBV4-3 with TRBJ1-3; D is unclear. Trimming took off 0 bases at V and 4 bases at J, with 19 bases between the two ends. The CDR3 is made up of 18 amino acids. Germline CDR1 is LGHNA and CDR2 is YSLEER. CDR3 DNA sequence: TGCGCCAGCAGCCAAGATGACACCCGTCGCTACCTCGGAAACACCATATATTTT. This translates into CASSQDDTRRYLGNTIYF.

The rearrangement links TRBV15 to TRBJ2-1; 7 nucleotides align to TRBD2. The CDR3 runs to 13 residues. V was pared by 9 bases and J by 3 bases, with 5 bases of the junction left unmatched. CDR1 LNHNV and CDR2 YYDKDF come from the germline V gene (reference sequence). CDR3 sequence: CATSGAFYNEQFF. As DNA, the CDR3 is TGTGCCACAAGCGGGGCCTTCTACAATGAGCAGTTCTTC.

The CDR3 nucleotides are TGTGCCAGCAGCTCAGAGGGGCTAGCGGGCACAGATACGCAGTATTTT. As protein: CASSSEGLAGTDTQYF. V usage is TRBV7-3 and J usage is TRBJ2-3, with 7 positions matching TRBD2. The ends lost 4 bases at V and 1 base at J; junction bases unmatched: 8. Germline CDR1 is SGHTA and CDR2 is FQGTGA. The CDR3 has 16 residues.

The sample holds many counts of this clone. The chain recombines TRBV6-1 with TRBJ2-3, with a tentative D call TRBD2 (6 bases). This CDR3 is built from 17 residues. V lost 4 bases to trimming and J lost 4 bases, with 21 bases between them. Germline values: CDR1 MNHNS, CDR2 SASEGT. CDR3 DNA sequence: TGTGCCAGCAGTGGGGGGGTTGGACTTTCAGGGCCAGATACGCAGTATTTT. This gives the protein CASSGGVGLSGPDTQYF.

The gene calls are TRBV5-1 and TRBJ2-2; 10 nucleotides line up with TRBD1. V was clipped by 2 bases and J by 2 bases; unmatched bases: 3. The CDR3 totals 16 residues. Germline-derived CDR1 and CDR2 are SGHRS and YFSETQ. DNA of the CDR3: TGCGCCAGCAGCTTAGGGACAGGGGATAACACCGGGGAGCTGTTTTTT. The encoded protein is CASSLGTGDNTGELFF.

This chain joins TRBV5-1 and TRBJ2-5, with 8 bases fitting TRBD2. The junction had 12 bases not matched to a gene; V was cut back by 2 bases and J by 0 bases. Germline V lookup: CDR1 SGHRS, CDR2 YFSETQ. This CDR3 has 18 amino acids. The CDR3 nucleotides read TGCGCCAGCAGCTTAGTAGGTAGCGGGGCGGGATACCAAGAGACCCAGTACTTC. Its protein is CASSLVGSGAGYQETQYF. The full variable domain, its missing parts supplied by reference TRBV5-1 and TRBJ2-5, is KAGVTQTPRYLIKTRGQQVTLSCSPISGHRSVSWYQQTPGQGLQFLFEYFSETQRNKGNFPGRFSGRQFSNSRSEMNVSTLELGDSALYLCASSLVGSGAGYQETQYFGPGTRLLVL.

The chain recombines TRBV2 with TRBJ2-5; weak D call: TRBD2 (5 bases). CDR1 and CDR2 (germline): SNHLY, FYNNEI. V was trimmed by 7 bases and J by 5 bases, leaving 11 bases between them. CDR3 length: 12 residues. The CDR3 DNA follows: TGTGCCAGCACGGTGGGCGGGGAGACCCAGTACTTC. Its translation: CASTVGGETQYF.

The V and J genes are TRBV28 and TRBJ2-3, with TRBD2 identical over 8 bases. With 7 bases clipped from V and 2 bases from J, the junction kept 2 bases outside the gene matches. CDR1 is MDHEN, CDR2 SYDVKM, per germline. This CDR3 has 13 amino acids. For the CDR3, the DNA is TGTGCCAGCACGGGGGGGGTCACAGATACGCAGTATTTT. This encodes CASTGGVTDTQYF.

This clone occurred a few times. J is TRBJ2-7 and V is TRBV4-1; a possible D gene is TRBD2 (6 bases). The CDR3 consists of 15 residues. Trimming removed 1 base from V and 3 bases from J, with 13 bases in between. CDR1 and CDR2 from the germline V gene are MGHRA and YSYEKL. The chain's CDR3 is CASSQGPGVLYEQYF. The CDR3 DNA is TGCGCCAGCAGCCAAGGCCCGGGGGTCCTCTACGAGCAGTACTTC.